A few counts support the clone carrying this T cell receptor (beta chain). No antigen is known for it. The data derive from a study of T cells after yellow fever vaccination. TCRdb fed the 5' RACE reads into MiXCR, producing one record per CDR3 protein. Of 450,000 to 550,000 distinct CDR3 sequences in the sample, about a fifth were seen once. The study, taken as a whole, reports: Within FACS-sorted repertoires, abundant clonotypes contaminating from the bulk population could be present. Post-booster samples contained most primary-vaccination clones (roughly 96% CD4, almost 90% CD8).

Specimen: PBMCs, collected roughly 23 days after the first yellow fever vaccination. The TCR sequence derives from a man aged 18 to 30 who received the YFV17D yellow fever vaccine.

The CDR3 sequence: CASSLQGERTEAFF. The CDR3 nucleotides are TGCGCCAGCAGCCTCCAGGGAGAAAGGACTGAAGCTTTCTTT. This chain connects TRBV5-1 to TRBJ1-1; weak D call: TRBD1 (5 bases). The length of the CDR3 is 14 residues. CDR1 and CDR2 (germline): SGHRS, YFSETQ. Trimming stripped 4 bases from V and 5 bases from J, with 15 bases between.